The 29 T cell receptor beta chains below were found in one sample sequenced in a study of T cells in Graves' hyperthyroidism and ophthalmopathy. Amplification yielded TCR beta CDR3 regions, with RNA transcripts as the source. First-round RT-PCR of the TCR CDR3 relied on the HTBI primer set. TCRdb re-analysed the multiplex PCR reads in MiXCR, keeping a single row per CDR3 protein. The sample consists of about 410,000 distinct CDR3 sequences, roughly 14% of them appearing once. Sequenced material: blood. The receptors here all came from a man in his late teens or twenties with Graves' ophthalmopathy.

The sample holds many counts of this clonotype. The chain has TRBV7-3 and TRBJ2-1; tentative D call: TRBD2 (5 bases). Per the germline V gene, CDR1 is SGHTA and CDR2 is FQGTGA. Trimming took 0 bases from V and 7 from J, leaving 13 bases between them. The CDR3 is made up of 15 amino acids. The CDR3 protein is CASSLTWTGTNEQFF. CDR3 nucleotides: TGTGCCAGCAGCTTAACATGGACTGGAACAAATGAGCAGTTCTTC.

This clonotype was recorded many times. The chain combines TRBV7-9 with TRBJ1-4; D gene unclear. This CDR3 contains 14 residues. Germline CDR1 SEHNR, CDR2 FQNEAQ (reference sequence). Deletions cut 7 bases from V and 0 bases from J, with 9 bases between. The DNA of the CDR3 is TGTGCCAGCATCCCTTTCGCAACTAATGAAAAACTGTTTTTT. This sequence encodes CASIPFATNEKLFF. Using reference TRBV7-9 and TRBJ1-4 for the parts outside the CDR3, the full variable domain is DTGVSQNPRHKITKRGQNVTFRCDPISEHNRLYWYRQTLGQGPEFLTYFQNEAQLEKSRLLSDRFSAERPKGSFSTLEIQRTEQGDSAMYLCASIPFATNEKLFFGSGTQLSVL.

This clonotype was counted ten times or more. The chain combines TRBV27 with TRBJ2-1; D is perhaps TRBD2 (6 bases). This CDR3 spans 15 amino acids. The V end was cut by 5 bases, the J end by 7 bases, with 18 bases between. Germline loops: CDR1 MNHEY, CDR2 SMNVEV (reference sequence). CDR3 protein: CASSPDGGLLNEQFF. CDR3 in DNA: TGTGCCAGCAGTCCCGACGGGGGACTCCTAAATGAGCAGTTCTTC.

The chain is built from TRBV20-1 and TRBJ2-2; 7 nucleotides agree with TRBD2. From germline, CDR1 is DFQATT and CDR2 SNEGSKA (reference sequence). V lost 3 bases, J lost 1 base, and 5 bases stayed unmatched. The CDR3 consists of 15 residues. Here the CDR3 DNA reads TGCAGTGCTAGCGCACGGGAGGAGAACACCGGGGAGCTGTTTTTT. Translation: CSASAREENTGELFF.

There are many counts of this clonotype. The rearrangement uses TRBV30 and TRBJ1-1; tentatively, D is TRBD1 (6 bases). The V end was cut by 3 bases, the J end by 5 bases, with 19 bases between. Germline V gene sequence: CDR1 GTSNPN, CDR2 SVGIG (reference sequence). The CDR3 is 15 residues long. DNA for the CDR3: TGTGCCTGGAGGGGAGGATCGGGGGGCGTTACTGAAGCTTTCTTT. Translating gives CAWRGGSGGVTEAFF.

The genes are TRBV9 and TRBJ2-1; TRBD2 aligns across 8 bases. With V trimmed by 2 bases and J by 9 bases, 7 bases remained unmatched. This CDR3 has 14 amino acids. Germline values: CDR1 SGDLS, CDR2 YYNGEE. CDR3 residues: CASSVGTRGSEQFF. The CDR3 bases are TGTGCCAGCAGCGTGGGGACTAGGGGTAGTGAGCAGTTCTTC.

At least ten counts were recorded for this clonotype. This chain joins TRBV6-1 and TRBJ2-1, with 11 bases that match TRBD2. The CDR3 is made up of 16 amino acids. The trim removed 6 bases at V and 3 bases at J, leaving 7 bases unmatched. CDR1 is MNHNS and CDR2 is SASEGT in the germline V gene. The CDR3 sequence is CASSLGTSGSYNEQFF. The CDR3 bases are TGTGCCAGCAGCCTTGGGACTAGCGGTAGCTACAATGAGCAGTTCTTC.

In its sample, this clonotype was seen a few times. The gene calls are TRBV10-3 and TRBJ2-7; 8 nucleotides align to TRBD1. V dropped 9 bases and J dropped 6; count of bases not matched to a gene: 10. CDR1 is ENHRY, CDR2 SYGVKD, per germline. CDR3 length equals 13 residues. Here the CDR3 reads CAISGQVLLEQYF. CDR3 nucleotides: TGTGCCATTTCGGGACAGGTTCTTCTCGAGCAGTACTTC.

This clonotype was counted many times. CDR3 residues: CSASFGGSIREQFF. Written as DNA, the CDR3 is TGCAGTGCTAGTTTCGGCGGGAGTATCCGGGAGCAGTTCTTC. V and J are TRBV20-1 and TRBJ2-1; the match to TRBD2 covers 7 bases. The CDR3 is made up of 14 amino acids. V lost 3 bases, J lost 10 bases, and 12 bases stayed unmatched. The germline gives CDR1 DFQATT, CDR2 SNEGSKA (reference sequence).

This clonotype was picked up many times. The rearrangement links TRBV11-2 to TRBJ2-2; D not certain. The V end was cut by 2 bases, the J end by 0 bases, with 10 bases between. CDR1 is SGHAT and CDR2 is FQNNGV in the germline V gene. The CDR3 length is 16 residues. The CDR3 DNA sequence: TGTGCCAGCAGCTTAAGATCACCGGCGAACACCGGGGAGCTGTTTTTT. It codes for CASSLRSPANTGELFF.

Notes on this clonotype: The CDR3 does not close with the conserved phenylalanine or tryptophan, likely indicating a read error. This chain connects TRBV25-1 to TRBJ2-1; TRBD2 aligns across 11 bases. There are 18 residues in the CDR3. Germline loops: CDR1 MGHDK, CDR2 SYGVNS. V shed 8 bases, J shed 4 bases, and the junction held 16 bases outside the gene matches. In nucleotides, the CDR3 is TGTGCCAGCGGGAAACGAGGGGATAGACTAGCGGGATACAATGAGCAGTTCCTC. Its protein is CASGKRGDRLAGYNEQFL.

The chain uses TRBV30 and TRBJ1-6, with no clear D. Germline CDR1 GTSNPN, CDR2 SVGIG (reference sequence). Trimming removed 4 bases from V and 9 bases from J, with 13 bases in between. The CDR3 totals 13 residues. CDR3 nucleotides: TGTGCCTGGACTCCCAGAAGTTCTTCACCCCTCCACTTT. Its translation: CAWTPRSSSPLHF.

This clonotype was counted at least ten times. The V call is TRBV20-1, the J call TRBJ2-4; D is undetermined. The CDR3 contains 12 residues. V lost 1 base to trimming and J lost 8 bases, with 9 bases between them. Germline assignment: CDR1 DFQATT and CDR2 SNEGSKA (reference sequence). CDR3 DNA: TGCAGTGCTAGAGGGCCCCGAGACATTCAGTACTTC. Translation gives CSARGPRDIQYF.

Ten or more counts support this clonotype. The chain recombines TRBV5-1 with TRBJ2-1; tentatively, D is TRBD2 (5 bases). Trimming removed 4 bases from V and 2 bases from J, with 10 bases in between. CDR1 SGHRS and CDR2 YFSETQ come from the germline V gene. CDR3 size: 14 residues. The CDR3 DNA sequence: TGCGCCAGCAGCGCGACCGGGGCCTACAATGAGCAGTTCTTC. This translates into CASSATGAYNEQFF. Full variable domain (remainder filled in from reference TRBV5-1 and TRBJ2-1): KAGVTQTPRYLIKTRGQQVTLSCSPISGHRSVSWYQQTPGQGLQFLFEYFSETQRNKGNFPGRFSGRQFSNSRSEMNVSTLELGDSALYLCASSATGAYNEQFFGPGTRLTVL.

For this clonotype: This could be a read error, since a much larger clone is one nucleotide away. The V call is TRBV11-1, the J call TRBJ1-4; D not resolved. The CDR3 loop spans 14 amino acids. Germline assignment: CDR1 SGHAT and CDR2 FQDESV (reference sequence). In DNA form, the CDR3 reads TGTGCCAGCAGCCAAGGACCGGGAGATGAAAAACTGGTTTTT. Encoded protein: CASSQGPGDEKLVF. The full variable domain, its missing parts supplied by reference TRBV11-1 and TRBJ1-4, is EAEVAQSPRYKITEKSQAVAFWCDPISGHATLYWYRQILGQGPELLVQFQDESVVDDSQLPKDRFSAERLKGVDSTLKIQPAELGDSAMYLCASSQGPGDEKLVFGSGTQLSVL.

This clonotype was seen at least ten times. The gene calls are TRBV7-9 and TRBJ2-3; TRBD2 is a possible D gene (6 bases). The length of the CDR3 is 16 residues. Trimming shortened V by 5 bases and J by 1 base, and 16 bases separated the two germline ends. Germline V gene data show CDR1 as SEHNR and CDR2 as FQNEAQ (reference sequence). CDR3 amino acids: CASSPFYGGRTDTQYF. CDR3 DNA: TGTGCCAGCAGCCCCTTCTACGGGGGACGCACAGATACGCAGTATTTT.

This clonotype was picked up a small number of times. The CDR3 region has the DNA TGCGCCAGCAGCCGACTAGAGTTAGGTCCAGATACGCAGTATTTT. Its protein product is CASSRLELGPDTQYF. The chain uses TRBV4-1 and TRBJ2-3; perhaps TRBD2 as D (6 bases). The CDR3 runs 15 residues. V was trimmed by 4 bases and J by 4 bases, leaving 15 bases between them. CDR1 and CDR2 from the germline V gene are MGHRA and YSYEKL.

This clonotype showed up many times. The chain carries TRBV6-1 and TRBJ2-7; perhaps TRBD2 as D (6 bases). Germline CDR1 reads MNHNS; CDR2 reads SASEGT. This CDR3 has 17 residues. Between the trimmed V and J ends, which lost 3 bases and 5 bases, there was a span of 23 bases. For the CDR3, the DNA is TGTGCCAGCAGTGATTACTATCCCACTACGGGAGCTCACGAGCAGTACTTC. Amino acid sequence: CASSDYYPTTGAHEQYF.

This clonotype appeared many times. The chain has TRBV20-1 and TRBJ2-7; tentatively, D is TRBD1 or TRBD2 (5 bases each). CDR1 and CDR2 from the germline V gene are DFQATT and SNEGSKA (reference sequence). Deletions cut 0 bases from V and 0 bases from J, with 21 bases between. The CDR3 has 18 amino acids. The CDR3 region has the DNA TGCAGTGCTAGAGATCCGGTACAGGTCAGAGGGAGCTCCTACGAGCAGTACTTC. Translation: CSARDPVQVRGSSYEQYF.

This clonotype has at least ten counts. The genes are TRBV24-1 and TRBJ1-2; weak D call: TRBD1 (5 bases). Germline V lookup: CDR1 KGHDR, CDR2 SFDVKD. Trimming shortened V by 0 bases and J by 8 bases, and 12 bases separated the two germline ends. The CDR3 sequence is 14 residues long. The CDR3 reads CATSDLWDEKGYTF. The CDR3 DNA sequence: TGTGCCACCAGTGATTTGTGGGACGAGAAAGGCTACACCTTC.

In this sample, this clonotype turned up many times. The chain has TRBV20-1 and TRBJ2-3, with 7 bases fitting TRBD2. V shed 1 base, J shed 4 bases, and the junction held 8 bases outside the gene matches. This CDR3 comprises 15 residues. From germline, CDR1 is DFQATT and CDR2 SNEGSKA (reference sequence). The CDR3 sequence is CSARALLAMADTQYF. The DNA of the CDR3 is TGCAGTGCTAGAGCCCTACTAGCGATGGCAGATACGCAGTATTTT.

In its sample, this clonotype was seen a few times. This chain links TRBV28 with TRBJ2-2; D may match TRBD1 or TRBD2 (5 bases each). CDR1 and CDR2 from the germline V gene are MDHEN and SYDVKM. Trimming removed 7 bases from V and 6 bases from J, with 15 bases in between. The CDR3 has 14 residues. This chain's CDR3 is CASTLGGNAGELFF. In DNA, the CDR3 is TGTGCCAGCACCCTTGGGGGTAATGCCGGGGAGCTGTTTTTT.

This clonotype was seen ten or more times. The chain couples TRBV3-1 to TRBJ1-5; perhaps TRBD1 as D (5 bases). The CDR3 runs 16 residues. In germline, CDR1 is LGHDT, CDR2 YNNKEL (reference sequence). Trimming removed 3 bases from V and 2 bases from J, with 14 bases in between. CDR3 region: CASSQDGGGGNQPQHF. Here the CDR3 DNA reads TGTGCCAGCAGCCAGGACGGAGGAGGGGGCAATCAGCCCCAGCATTTT.

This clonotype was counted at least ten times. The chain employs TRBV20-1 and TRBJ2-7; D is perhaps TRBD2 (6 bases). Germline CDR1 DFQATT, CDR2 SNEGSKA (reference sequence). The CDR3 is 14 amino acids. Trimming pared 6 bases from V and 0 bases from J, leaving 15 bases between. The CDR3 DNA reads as TGCAGTGCGGCTACAAGGGACTTCTCCTACGAGCAGTACTTC. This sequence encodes CSAATRDFSYEQYF.

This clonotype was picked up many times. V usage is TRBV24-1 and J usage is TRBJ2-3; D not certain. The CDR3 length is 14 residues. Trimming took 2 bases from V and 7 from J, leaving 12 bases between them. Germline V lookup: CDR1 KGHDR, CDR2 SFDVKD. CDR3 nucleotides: TGTGCCACCAGTGATTCCGGTTCGTTGAATACGCAGTATTTT. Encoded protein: CATSDSGSLNTQYF.

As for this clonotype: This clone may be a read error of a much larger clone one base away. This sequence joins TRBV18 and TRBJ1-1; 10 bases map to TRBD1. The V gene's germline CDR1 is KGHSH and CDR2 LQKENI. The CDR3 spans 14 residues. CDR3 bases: TGTGCCAGCTCACAAGGGACAGGGGACACTGAAGCTTCCTTT. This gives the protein CASSQGTGDTEASF. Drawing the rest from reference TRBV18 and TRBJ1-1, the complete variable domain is NAGVMQNPRHLVRRRGQEARLRCSPMKGHSHVYWYRQLPEEGLKFMVYLQKENIIDESGMPKERFSAEFPKEGPSILRIQQVVRGDSAAYFCASSQGTGDTEASFGQGTRLTVV.

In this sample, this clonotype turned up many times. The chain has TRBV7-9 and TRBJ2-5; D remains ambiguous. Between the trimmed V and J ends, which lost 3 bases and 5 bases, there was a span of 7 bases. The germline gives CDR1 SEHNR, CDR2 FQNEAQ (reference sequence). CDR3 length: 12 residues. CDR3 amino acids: CASSFTLETQYF. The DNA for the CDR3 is TGTGCCAGCAGCTTTACGTTGGAGACCCAGTACTTC.

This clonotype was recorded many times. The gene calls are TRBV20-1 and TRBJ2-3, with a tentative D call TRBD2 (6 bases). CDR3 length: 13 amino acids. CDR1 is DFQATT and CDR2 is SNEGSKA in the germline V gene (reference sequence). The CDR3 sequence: CRAGGTGTDTQYF. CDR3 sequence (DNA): TGCAGGGCCGGAGGGACTGGCACAGATACGCAGTATTTT.

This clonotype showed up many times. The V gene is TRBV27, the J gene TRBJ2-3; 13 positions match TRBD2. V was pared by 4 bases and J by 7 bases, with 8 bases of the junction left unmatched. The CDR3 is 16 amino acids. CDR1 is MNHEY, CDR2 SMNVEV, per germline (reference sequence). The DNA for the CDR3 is TGTGCCAGCAGTTCCCAGACTAGCGGGGGGAGGAATACGCAGTATTTT. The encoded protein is CASSSQTSGGRNTQYF.